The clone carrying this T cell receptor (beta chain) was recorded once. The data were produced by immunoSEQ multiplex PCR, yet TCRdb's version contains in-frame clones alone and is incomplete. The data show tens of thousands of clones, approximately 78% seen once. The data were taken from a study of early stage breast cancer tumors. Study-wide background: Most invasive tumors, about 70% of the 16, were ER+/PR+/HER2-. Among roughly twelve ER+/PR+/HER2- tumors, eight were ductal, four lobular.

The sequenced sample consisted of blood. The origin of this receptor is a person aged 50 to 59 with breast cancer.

The CDR3 nucleotides are TGTGCCAGCAGCCCTAAACCTTGGTCTAGCGGGAGTGGTGAGCAGTTCTTC. Protein: CASSPKPWSSGSGEQFF. The chain employs TRBV27 and TRBJ2-1; 10 positions match TRBD2. Germline loops: CDR1 MNHEY, CDR2 SMNVEV (reference sequence). V lost 6 bases, J lost 9 bases, and 17 bases stayed unmatched. CDR3 length equals 17 residues.